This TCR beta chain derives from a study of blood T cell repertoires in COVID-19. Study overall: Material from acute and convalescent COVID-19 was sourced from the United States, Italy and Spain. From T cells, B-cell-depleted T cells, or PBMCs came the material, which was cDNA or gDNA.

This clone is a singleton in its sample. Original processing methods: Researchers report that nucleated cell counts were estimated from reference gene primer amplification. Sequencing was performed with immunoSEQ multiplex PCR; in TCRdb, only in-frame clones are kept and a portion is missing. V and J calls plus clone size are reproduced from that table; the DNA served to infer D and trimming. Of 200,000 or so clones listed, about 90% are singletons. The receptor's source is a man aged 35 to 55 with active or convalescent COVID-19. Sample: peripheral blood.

The chain's CDR3 is CASSLEGAVYGYTF. The CDR3 bases are TGCGCCAGCAGCTTGGAGGGGGCGGTCTATGGCTACACCTTC. This chain uses TRBV5-1 with TRBJ1-2; TRBD1 matches 7 bases. The CDR3 has 14 amino acids. With 0 bases clipped from V and 4 bases from J, the junction kept 3 bases outside the gene matches. Looked up from germline, CDR1 is SGHRS and CDR2 is YFSETQ.